The text below deals with one T cell receptor beta chain. Its antigen target is currently unknown. No per-base quality is available; no much larger clone lies one base away. The data were taken from a study of CD8 T cells in ankylosing spondylitis listed by TCRdb under 2017. For the study in its entirety: The study profiled T cell receptor beta repertoires in healthy donors and ankylosing spondylitis patients to find disease-linked TCR variants. Peripheral blood was sampled, and synovial fluid was also collected from ankylosing spondylitis patients. The whole study cohort included 108 healthy donors and about two dozen ankylosing spondylitis patients.

On the study overall, not on this receptor specifically: Blood from ankylosing spondylitis patients appeared to be characterized by a TCR beta motif made up of several highly homologous amino acid variants. The disease-linked clones were reported to be significantly enriched in matched synovial fluid samples from ankylosing spondylitis patients. Some of the motif variants had been reported before in the synovial fluid and blood of reactive arthritis patients, a finding that suggests common disease-initiation mechanisms. The disease-linked clones showed a CD8+ phenotype and occurred at relatively low frequencies in peripheral blood.

The instrument was an Illumina HiSeq 2500. TCR beta libraries were prepared by quantitative 5'-RACE with molecular barcodes. The paper's processing steps were these. A new computational method based on a probabilistic model of VDJ rearrangement was used to identify disease-linked TCR variants. Starting from the raw public reads, TCRdb applied fastp trimming at Q25, assembled clones with MiXCR and retained in-frame beta chains. Each CDR3 protein appears once, grouped with its most common genes and DNA. TCRdb's processing, not the authors' own work, is the source of the V and J calls. The sample records roughly 700,000 distinct CDR3 sequences, around a fifth of which are singletons. The top ten hold under 20% of the sample. The cysteine opens and the phenylalanine closes a CDR3 of 15 amino acids. This entry keeps only the CDR3 DNA: 45 bases, framed from base 1. The CDR1 and CDR2 encoded by the germline V gene are SGHRS and YFSETQ. The germline V and J ends show losses of 4 bases and 3 bases respectively, and no gene match explains 8 bases of the junction.

This receptor was obtained from a male donor with ankylosing spondylitis. The chain is assembled from TRBV5-1 and TRBJ2-5, with TRBD1 matching 8 junction bases. The sequenced sample consisted of blood, either unsorted or a sorted T cell fraction (not recorded which). The CDR3 amino acid sequence is: CASSRTGTGEETQYF. The DNA reads TGCGCCAGCAGCAGAACCGGGACAGGCGAAGAGACCCAGTACTTC.